This TCR beta chain was documented in a study of OX40 agonist ivuxolimab in advanced cancers. Study summary: The drug used for patients, ivuxolimab, was an agonistic anti-OX40 (CD134) antibody.

General study results and limits: People who partly responded at 0.1-3.0 mg/kg had some of the least clonal expansion seen.

Blood got drawn at baseline, again on cycle 4 day 1, and then on cycle 7 day 1. Worth noting for this clone: Its target is not known.

The ends lost 4 bases at V and 5 bases at J; junction bases unmatched: 3. The CDR3 runs 14 residues. Germline lookup yields CDR1 SGHDT and CDR2 YYEEEE. Clones were read by immunoSEQ multiplex PCR, and TCRdb kept only the in-frame ones, dropping some. The sample shows 70,000 to 85,000 clones, approximately 84% of them seen only once. J is TRBJ2-2 and V is TRBV5-6, with 9 bases identical to TRBD1. The clonotype comes from an adult with an advanced solid tumor such as melanoma, head and neck, liver or kidney cancer. The sample consisted of CD4+ or CD8+ T cells sorted from blood, taken in a trial of the OX40 agonist ivuxolimab. The DNA for the CDR3 is TGTGCCAGCAGCCCGGGGACAGGGACCGGGGAGCTGTTTTTT. This codes for CASSPGTGTGELFF.